The clone carrying this TCR beta chain was detected a few times. V shed 2 bases and J shed 7 bases, with 12 bases lying between them. The length of the CDR3 is 15 residues. Germline assignment: CDR1 LGHDT and CDR2 YNNKEL (reference sequence). The data belong to a study of human T cells and chemical hapten exposure. Overall study: Sensitization involved placing 2% DPC onto an approximately 2 cm by approximately 2 cm region of upper inner arm skin.

Time point of the sample: pre-sensitization, week 0. Specified treatment: therapeutic diphenylcyclopropenone sensitization with weekly scalp DPC. Donors, patients with alopecia ranging from 18 to 70 years old and judged suitable for DPC, provided samples. Per the original data handling: Counting gave a median of around 89,000 TCRs per sample, with values ranging from roughly 23,224 to 700,000. TCRdb processed the RACE reads anew with MiXCR; each CDR3 protein has one entry. The V and J calls and clone size come from TCRdb's table, not from the authors' own analysis. The table shows approximately 370,000 distinct CDR3 sequences, with around 5% occurring only once.

Here the sequenced sample was whole blood, taken in connection with sensitization to the hapten diphenylcyclopropenone (DPC). This sequence joins TRBV3-1 and TRBJ1-6; tentative D call: TRBD1 (6 bases). This TCR was sampled from a woman in her late teens or twenties with alopecia areata. Some clones in this sample may be carry-over from other donors' samples. CDR3 sequence reads: CASSQLGGRNSPLHF. In nucleotides, the CDR3 is TGTGCCAGCAGCCAACTGGGGGGGCGGAATTCACCCCTCCACTTT.